This T cell receptor (beta chain) was observed in a study of breast tumors, draining lymph nodes, adjacent tissues. Samples came from axillary lymph nodes draining the breast cancer. The germline CDR1 and CDR2 sequences are LNHDA and SQIVND (reference sequence). The CDR3 contains 13 residues. Trimming pared 2 bases from V and 8 bases from J, leaving 10 bases between. This clonotype was picked up many times. TCRdb re-called the multiplex PCR reads with MiXCR, one entry per CDR3 protein. The data contain about 130,000 distinct CDR3 sequences, around 20% of them singletons. The source material was axillary lymph node tissue. The chain recombines TRBV19 with TRBJ2-1; D call uncertain. This sequence originates from a female donor with breast cancer. Some clones in this sample may be carry-over from other donors' samples. The chain's CDR3 is CASSISLFDEQFF. The CDR3 bases are TGTGCCAGTAGTATATCACTATTTGATGAGCAGTTCTTC.